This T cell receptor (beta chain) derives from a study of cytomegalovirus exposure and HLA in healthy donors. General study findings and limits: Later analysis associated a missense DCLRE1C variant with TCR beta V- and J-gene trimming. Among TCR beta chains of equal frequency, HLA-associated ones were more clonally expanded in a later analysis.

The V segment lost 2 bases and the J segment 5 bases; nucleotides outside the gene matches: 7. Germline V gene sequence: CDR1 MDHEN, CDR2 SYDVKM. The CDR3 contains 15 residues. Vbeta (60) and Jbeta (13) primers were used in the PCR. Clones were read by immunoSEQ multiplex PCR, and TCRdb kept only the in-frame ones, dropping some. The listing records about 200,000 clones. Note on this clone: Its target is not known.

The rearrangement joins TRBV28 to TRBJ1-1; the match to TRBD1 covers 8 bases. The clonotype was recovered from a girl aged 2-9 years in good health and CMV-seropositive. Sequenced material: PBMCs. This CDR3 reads CASSLALTGETEAFF. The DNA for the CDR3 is TGTGCCAGCAGTTTAGCTCTGACAGGGGAAACTGAAGCTTTCTTT.